The next 3 T cell receptor beta chains were all read from a single sample in a study of blood T cell repertoires in COVID-19. TCRdb keeps only in-frame clones here, not all; method: immunoSEQ multiplex PCR. Of approximately 150,000 clones in the sample, more than 90% are singletons; the top ten hold roughly a sixth. Sequencing was done on a sample of peripheral blood. The origin of the receptors is a man aged 55 to 70 with active or convalescent COVID-19.

The V gene is TRBV28, the J gene TRBJ2-6; no firm D call. The length of the CDR3 is 15 residues. The ends were cut back, 5 bases at V and 0 bases at J, with 8 bases in the middle. Looked up from germline, CDR1 is MDHEN and CDR2 is SYDVKM. This CDR3 reads CASSAASSGANVLTF. The CDR3 nucleotides are TGTGCCAGCAGTGCCGCTAGCTCTGGGGCCAACGTCCTGACTTTC.

This sequence joins TRBV6-5 and TRBJ1-2, with D hard to call. The CDR3 length is 16 residues. CDR1 is MNHEY, CDR2 SVGAGI, per germline. V was pared by 0 bases and J by 5 bases, with 16 bases between. CDR3 sequence: CASSYSRVTASYGYTF. CDR3 sequence (DNA): TGTGCCAGCAGTTACTCGCGGGTCACAGCTTCGTATGGCTACACCTTC.

CDR3 in DNA: TGTGCCAGCAGTGACGGACAGGGGATGTTATCGGCCCAGCATTTT. This codes for CASSDGQGMLSAQHF. This rearrangement joins TRBV25-1 to TRBJ1-5, with TRBD1 matching 9 bases. CDR3 length: 15 amino acids. V shed 3 bases, J shed 11 bases, and the junction held 11 bases outside the gene matches. The germline V gene has CDR1 MGHDK and CDR2 SYGVNS.